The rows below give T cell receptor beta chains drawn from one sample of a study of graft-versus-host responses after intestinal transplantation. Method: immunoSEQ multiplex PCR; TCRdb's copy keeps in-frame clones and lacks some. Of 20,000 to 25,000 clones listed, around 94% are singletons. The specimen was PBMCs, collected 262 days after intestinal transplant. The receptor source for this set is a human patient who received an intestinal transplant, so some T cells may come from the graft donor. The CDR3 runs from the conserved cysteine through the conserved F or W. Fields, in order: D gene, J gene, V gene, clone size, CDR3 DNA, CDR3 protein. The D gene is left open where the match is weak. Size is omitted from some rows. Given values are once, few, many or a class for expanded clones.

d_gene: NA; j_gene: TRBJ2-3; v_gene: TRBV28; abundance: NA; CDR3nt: TGTGCCAGCAGCACAAGGAACACAGATACGCAGTATTTT; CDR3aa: CASSTRNTDTQYF
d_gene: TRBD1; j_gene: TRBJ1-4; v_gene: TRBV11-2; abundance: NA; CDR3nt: TGTGCCAGCAGCCTAACTACAGGGGGCGAAGAAAAACTGTTTTTT; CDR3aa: CASSLTTGGEEKLFF
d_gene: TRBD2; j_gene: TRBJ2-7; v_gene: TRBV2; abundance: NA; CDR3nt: TGTGCCAGCACCTACCGGGAGGGGTCCTACGAGCAGTACTTC; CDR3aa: CASTYREGSYEQYF
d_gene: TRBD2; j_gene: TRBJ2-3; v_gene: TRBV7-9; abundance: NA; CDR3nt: TGTGCCAGCAGCTTGGCGGGGAGGGTCACAGATACGCAGTATTTT; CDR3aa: CASSLAGRVTDTQYF
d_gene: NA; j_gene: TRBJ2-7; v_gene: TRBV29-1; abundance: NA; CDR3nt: TGCAGCTGCGCGACCCACTCCTACGAGCAGTACTTC; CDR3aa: CSCATHSYEQYF
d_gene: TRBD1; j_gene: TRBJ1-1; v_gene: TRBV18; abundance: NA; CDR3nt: TGTGCCAGCTCACCGACGGGACAGGGGGGGGTTAGCACTGAAGCTTTCTTT; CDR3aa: CASSPTGQGGVSTEAFF
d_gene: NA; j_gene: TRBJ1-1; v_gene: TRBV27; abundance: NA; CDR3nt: TGTGCCAGCAGTTTTAATGTTCAGGGACGAGAAGCTTTCTTT; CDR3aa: CASSFNVQGREAFF
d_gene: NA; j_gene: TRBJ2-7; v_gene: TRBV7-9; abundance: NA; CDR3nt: TGTGCCAGCAGCTATCTGACTCCCGCCGCAACCTACGAGCAGTACTTC; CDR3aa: CASSYLTPAATYEQYF
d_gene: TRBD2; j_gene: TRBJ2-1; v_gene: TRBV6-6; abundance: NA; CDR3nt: TGTGCCAGCCACCTAGGACTAGATCAGTTCTTC; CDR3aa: CASHLGLDQFF
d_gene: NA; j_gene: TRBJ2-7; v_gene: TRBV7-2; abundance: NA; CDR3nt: TGTGCCAGCAGCTTAGTGAACTCCTACGAGCAGTACTTC; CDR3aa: CASSLVNSYEQYF
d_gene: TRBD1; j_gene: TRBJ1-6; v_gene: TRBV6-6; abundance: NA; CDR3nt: TGTGCCAGTTTCAGAAATCGGGGACAGGGGGCTTCACCCCTCCACTTT; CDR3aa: CASFRNRGQGASPLHF
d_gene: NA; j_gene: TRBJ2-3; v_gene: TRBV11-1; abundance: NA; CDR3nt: TGTGCCAGCAGCTTAGGCCAGAGCACAGATACGCAGTATTTT; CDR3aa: CASSLGQSTDTQYF
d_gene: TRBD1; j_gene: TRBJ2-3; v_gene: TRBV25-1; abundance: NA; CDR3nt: TGTGCCAGCAGTATACGCTCAGGGGGACCTAGCACAGATACGCAGTATTTT; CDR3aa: CASSIRSGGPSTDTQYF
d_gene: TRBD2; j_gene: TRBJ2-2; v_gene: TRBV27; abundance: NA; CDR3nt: TGTGCCAGCAGGCCCGGACTAGCAGTACGCGAACACCGGGGAGCTGTTTTT; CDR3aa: CASRPGLAVREHRGAVF
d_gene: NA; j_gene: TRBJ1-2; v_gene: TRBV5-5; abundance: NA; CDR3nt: TGTGCCAGCAGCTTGTCATTAGGGCAGGATAACTATGGCTACACCTTC; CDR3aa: CASSLSLGQDNYGYTF
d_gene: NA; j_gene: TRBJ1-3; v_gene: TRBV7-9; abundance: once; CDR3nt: TGTGCCAGCAGCCTGGATTTCTCTGGAAACACCATATATTTT; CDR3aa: CASSLDFSGNTIYF
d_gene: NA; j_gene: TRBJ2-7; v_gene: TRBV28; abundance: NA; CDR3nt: TGTGCCAGCAGCGTGGGGACTCGAAGCTCCTACGAGCAGTACTTC; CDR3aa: CASSVGTRSSYEQYF
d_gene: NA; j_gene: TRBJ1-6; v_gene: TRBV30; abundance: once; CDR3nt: TGTGCCTGGAGTGCGGTATATAATTCACCCCTCCACTTT; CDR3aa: CAWSAVYNSPLHF
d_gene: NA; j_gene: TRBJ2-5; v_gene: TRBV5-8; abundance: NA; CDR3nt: TGTGCCAGCAGCGCCAGCAGGAGTCAGTACTTC; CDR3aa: CASSASRSQYF
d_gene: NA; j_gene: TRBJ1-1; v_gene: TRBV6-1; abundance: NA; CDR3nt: TGTGCCAGCAGTGAAAGGCCGGGCACTGAAGCTTTCTTT; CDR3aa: CASSERPGTEAFF
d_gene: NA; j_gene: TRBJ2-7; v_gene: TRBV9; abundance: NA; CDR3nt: TGTGCCAGCAGCGTAGAGTGGGTCGGCGAGCAGTACTTC; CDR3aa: CASSVEWVGEQYF
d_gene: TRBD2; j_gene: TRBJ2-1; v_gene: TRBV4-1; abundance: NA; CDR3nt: TGCGCCAGCAGCCAAGATGGGCTAGCGGGAGGGAACTTGGGCAATGAGCAGTTCTTC; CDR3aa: CASSQDGLAGGNLGNEQFF
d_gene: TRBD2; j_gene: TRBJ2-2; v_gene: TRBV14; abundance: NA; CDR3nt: TGTGCCAGCAGCCAACAAGCTGGGACTAGCGCGAACACCGGGGAGCTGTTTTTT; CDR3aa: CASSQQAGTSANTGELFF
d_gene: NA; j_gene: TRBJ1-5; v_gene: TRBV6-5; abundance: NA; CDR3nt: TGTGCCAGCAGTTATATCAGGGAGGATCAGCCCCAGCATTTT; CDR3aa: CASSYIREDQPQHF
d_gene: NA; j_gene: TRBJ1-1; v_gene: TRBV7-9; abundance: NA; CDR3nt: TGTGCCAGCAGCTTAGAAGGAAACACTGAAGCTTTCTTT; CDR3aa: CASSLEGNTEAFF
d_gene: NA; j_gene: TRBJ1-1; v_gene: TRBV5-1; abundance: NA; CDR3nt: TGCGCCAGCAGCCTCGACAGGTTGAACACTGAAGCTTTCTTT; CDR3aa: CASSLDRLNTEAFF
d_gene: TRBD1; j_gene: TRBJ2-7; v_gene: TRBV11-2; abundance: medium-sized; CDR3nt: TGTGCCAGCAGCTTGGTGACAGGGACCTACGAGCAGTACTTC; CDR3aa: CASSLVTGTYEQYF
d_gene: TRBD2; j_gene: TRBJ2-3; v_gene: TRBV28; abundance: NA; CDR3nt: TGTGCCAGCAGCGATTGGGGGAGGGGAGGCACAGATACGCAGTATTTT; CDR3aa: CASSDWGRGGTDTQYF
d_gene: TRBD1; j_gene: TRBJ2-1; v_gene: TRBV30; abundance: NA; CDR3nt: TGTGCCTGGAGCGTGGGACAGAGCTCCTACAATGAGCAGTTCTTC; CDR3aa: CAWSVGQSSYNEQFF
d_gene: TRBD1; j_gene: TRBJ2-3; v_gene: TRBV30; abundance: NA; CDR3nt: TGTGCCTGGAGACCGCCGCGACAGGGGGCCAACACAGATACGCAGTATTTT; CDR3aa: CAWRPPRQGANTDTQYF
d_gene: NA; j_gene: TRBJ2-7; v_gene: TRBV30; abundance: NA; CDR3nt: TGTGCCTGGGGTCGGCAAAACTGGCAGTACTTC; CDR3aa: CAWGRQNWQYF